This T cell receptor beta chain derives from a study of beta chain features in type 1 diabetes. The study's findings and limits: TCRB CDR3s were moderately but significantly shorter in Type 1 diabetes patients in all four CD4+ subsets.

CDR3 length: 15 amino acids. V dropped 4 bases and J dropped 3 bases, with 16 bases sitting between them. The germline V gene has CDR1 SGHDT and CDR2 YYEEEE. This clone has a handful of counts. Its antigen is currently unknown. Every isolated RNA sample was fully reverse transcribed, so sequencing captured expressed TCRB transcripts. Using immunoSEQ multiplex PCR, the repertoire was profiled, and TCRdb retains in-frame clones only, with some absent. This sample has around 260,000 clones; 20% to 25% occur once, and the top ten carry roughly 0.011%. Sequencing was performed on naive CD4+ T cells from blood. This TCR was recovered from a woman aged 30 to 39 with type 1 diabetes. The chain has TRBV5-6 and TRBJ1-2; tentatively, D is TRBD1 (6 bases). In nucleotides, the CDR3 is TGTGCCAGCAGCGTGGGGCGCACAGGGCACTATGGCTACACCTTC. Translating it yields CASSVGRTGHYGYTF.